Below, one T cell receptor beta chain is given with its context. The data belong to a study of shared clonotypes between healthy human individuals. Looked up from germline, CDR1 is SGHNT and CDR2 is YYREEE (reference sequence). V lost 1 base, J lost 0 bases, and 8 bases lay in between. The CDR3 loop spans 14 amino acids. Profiled with immunoSEQ multiplex PCR; TCRdb holds only in-frame clones, not every one. The repertoire includes 2.3 million or so clones, approximately 93% of them detected once, and approximately 0.4% sits in the top ten. The chain has TRBV5-4 and TRBJ2-7, with D possibly being TRBD1 (6 bases). Source material: naive CD4+ T cells from PBMCs. Subset of the sample: CD45RA+ positively selected. The TCR originated in a man between 18 and 29 years old in good health. Some clones in this sample may be carry-over from other donors' samples. This chain's CDR3 is CASSLQGSSYEQYF. In DNA, the CDR3 is TGTGCCAGCAGCTTGCAGGGGTCCTCCTACGAGCAGTACTTC.